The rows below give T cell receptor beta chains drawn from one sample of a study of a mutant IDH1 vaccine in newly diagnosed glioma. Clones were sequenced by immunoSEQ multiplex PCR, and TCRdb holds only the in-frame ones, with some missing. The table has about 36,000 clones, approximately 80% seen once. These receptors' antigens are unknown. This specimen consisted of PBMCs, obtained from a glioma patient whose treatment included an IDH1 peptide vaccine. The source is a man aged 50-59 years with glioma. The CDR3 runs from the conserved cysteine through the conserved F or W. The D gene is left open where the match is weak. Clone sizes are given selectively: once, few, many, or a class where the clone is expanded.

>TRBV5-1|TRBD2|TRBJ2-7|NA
TGCGCCAGCAGCTTGGTCTCCAGCGGGGCTTCCTACGAGCAGTACTTC
CASSLVSSGASYEQYF
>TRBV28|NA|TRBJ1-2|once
TGTGCCAGCAGTTTGGATGGGGGTGATATCTATGGCTACACCTTC
CASSLDGGDIYGYTF
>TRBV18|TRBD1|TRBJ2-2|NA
TGTGCCAACTTAGACAGGGAGCACGGGGAGCTGTTTTTT
CANLDREHGELFF
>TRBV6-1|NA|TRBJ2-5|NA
TGTGCCAGCAGTGAATCTCTGCGGGAGACCCAGTACTTC
CASSESLRETQYF
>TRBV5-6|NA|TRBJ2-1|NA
TGTGCCAGCAGCTCGGGGGCCAGCGCCCTACTTTCCTACAATGAGCAGTTCTTC
CASSSGASALLSYNEQFF
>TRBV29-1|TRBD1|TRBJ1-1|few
TGCAGCTCCACTAGAGGACAGGGGGGTACTGAAGCTTTCTTT
CSSTRGQGGTEAFF
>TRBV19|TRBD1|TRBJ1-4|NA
TGTGCCAGTAGTATAGATATGCCCGGGACAGGGGATAAACTGTTTTTT
CASSIDMPGTGDKLFF
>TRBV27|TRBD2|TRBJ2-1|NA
TGTGCCAGCAGTTCCTATTTGCGGGAGGGAAACCATGAGCAGTTCTTC
CASSSYLREGNHEQFF
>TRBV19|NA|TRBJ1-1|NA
TGTGCCAGTAGTATGAGGGGGGGGATCACTGAAGCTTTCTTT
CASSMRGGITEAFF
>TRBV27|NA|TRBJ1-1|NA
TGTGCCAGCAGTTTATCCCCGGCCGAGGCAGCTTTCTTT
CASSLSPAEAAFF
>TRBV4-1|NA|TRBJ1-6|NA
TGCGCCAGCAGCCCCGGTTGGGCCCTCCACTTT
CASSPGWALHF
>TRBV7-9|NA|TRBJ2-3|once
TGTGCCAGCAGCTGGGACTCCCACACAGATACGCAGTATTTT
CASSWDSHTDTQYF
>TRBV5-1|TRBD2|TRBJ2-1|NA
TGCGCCAGCAGCGGTAGCGGGGGGTACAATGAGCAGTTCTTC
CASSGSGGYNEQFF
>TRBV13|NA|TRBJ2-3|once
TGTGCCAGCAGCTCCCAGGGGGGACGGGACTACACCACAGATACGCAGTATTTT
CASSSQGGRDYTTDTQYF
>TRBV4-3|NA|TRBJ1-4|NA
TGCGCCAGCAGCCCATCGGACAGATATGAAAAACTGTTTTTT
CASSPSDRYEKLFF
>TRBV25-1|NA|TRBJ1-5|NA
TGTGCCAGCAGTGAATCCCCGACAACTCAGTTTCAGCCCCAGCATTTT
CASSESPTTQFQPQHF
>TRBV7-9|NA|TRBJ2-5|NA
TGTGCCAGCAGCATCATTTACGGGGACCAAGAGACCCAGTACTTC
CASSIIYGDQETQYF
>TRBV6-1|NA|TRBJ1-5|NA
TGTGCCAGCAGTGAACAGGGGAGCAATCAGCCCCAGCATTTT
CASSEQGSNQPQHF
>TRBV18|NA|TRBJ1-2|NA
TGTGCCAGCTCACCGAGTAGGGCTGAAGATGGCTACACCTTC
CASSPSRAEDGYTF
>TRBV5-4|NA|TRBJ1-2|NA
TGTGCCAGCACCCAAGGAGATTTTAATGGCTACACCTTC
CASTQGDFNGYTF
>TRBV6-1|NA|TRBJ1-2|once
TGTGCCAGCTCAACCCGACAGTACTATGGCTACACCTTC
CASSTRQYYGYTF
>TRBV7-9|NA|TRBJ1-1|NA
TGTGCCAGCAGTCGGGACTTTGGGCGAACTGAAGCTTTCTTT
CASSRDFGRTEAFF
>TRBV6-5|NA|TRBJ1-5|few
TGTGCCAGCAGTTCCCTCCAGAGTAATCAGCCCCAGCATTTT
CASSSLQSNQPQHF
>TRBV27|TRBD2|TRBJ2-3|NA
TGTGCCAGCAGTTTAAGCCTAGCGGGAACCCCAGATACGCAGTATTTT
CASSLSLAGTPDTQYF
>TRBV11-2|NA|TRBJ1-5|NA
TGTGCCAGCAGCCCTGGGGAGGTTGGGCCCCAGCATTTT
CASSPGEVGPQHF
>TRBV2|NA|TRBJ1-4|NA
TGTGCCAGCAGTGAAGCGGACCCTGAAAAACTGTTTTTT
CASSEADPEKLFF
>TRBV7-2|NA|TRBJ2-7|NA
TGTGCCAGCGGCCAGTTCGACTACGAGCAGTACTTC
CASGQFDYEQYF
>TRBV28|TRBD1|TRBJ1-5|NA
TGTGCCAGCAGCACAGGGGACAGGGGGCTCGGGCGACAGCCCCAGCATTTT
CASSTGDRGLGRQPQHF
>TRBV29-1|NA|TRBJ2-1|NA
TGCAGCGTTGGACAGGCCGGAAATGAGCAGTTCTTC
CSVGQAGNEQFF
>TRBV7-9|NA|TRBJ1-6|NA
TGTGCCAGCAGCTTGTCGACAGGAGGGGATTCACCCCTCCACTTT
CASSLSTGGDSPLHF
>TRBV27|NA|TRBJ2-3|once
TGTGCCAGCAGTTATCGGGGGGCAACAGATACGCAGTATTTT
CASSYRGATDTQYF
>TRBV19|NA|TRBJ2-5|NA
TGTGCCAGTAGTACCAAACCGGGGGTGACAGAGACCCAGTACTTC
CASSTKPGVTETQYF
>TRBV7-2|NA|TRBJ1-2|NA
TGTGCCAGCAGCATTACACGTTCCTATGGCTACACCTTC
CASSITRSYGYTF
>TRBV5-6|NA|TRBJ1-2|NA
TGTGCCAGCAGCTTGGTAGTATCTAGGGCGCGACCGGGTGGCTACACCTTC
CASSLVVSRARPGGYTF
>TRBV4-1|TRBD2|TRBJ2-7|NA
TGCGCCAGCAGCCAAGAGGGCGGGAGGGCCATTTACGAGCAGTACTTC
CASSQEGGRAIYEQYF
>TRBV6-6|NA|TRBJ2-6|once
TGTGCCTCAGGCACCGATTACTCTGGGGCCAACGTCCTGACTTTC
CASGTDYSGANVLTF
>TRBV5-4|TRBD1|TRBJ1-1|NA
TGTGCCAGCAGCTTGGGGGGGACAGGGATGAACACTGAAGCTTTCTTT
CASSLGGTGMNTEAFF
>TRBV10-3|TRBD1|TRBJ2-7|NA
TGTGCCATCAGTGGCCAGCCGGGACAGAGGGCCTTC
CAISGQPGQRAF
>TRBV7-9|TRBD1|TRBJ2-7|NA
TGTGCCAGCACCTTGGGGACAGGGGCCCAAGTCGAGCAGTACTTC
CASTLGTGAQVEQYF
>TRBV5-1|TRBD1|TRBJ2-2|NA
TGCGCCAGCAGCTTGGATGGGACAGTAATTGGGGAGCTGTTTTTT
CASSLDGTVIGELFF
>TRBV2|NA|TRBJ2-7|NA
TGTGCCAGCAGTGAGGTGATCCATGGGTCCTACGAGCAGTACTTC
CASSEVIHGSYEQYF
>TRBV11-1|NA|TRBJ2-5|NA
TGTGCCAGCAGCTTAGCGCAGTTGGAGACCCAGTACTTC
CASSLAQLETQYF
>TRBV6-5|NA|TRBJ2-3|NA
TGTGCCAGCAGTTTGACACTCCTCGGTACGCAGTATTTT
CASSLTLLGTQYF
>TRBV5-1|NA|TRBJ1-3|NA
TGCGCCAGCAGCTCCGGGGAAGGGAACACCATATATTTT
CASSSGEGNTIYF
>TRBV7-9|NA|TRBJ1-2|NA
TGTGCCAGCAGCTTAGTTGCCCCAACTAACTATGGCTACACCTTC
CASSLVAPTNYGYTF
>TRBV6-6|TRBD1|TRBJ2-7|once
TGTGCCACCCGAGGGCGGGACAGGGCCTACGAGCAGTACTTC
CATRGRDRAYEQYF
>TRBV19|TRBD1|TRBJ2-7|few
TGTGCCAGTAGCCAGGGGGCTGACTACGAGCAGTACTTC
CASSQGADYEQYF
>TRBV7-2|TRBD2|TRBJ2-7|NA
TGTGCCAGCAGCCCCACTAGCGTTTTGTACGAGCAGTACTTC
CASSPTSVLYEQYF
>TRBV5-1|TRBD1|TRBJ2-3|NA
TGCGCCAGCCGGACAGGGAGCACAGATACGCAGTATTTT
CASRTGSTDTQYF
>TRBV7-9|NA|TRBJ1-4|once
TGTGCCAGCAGCTCCTTTATTCTCCCTGAAAAACTGTTTTTT
CASSSFILPEKLFF
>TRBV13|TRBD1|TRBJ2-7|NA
TGTGCCAGCAGCTTAATACAGGGGGCTTTAGAGCAGTACTTC
CASSLIQGALEQYF
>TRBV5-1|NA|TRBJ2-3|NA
TGCGCCAGCAGCGGCAGTTTCCCCACAGATACGCAGTATTTT
CASSGSFPTDTQYF
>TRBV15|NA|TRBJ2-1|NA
TGTGCCACCAGCGCGTCAAGCTCCTACAATGAGCAGTTCTTC
CATSASSSYNEQFF
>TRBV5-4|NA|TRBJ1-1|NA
TGTGCCAGCAGCCTCCAACAGGGCACTGAAGCTTTCTTT
CASSLQQGTEAFF